The next 30 T cell receptor beta chains were all read from a single sample in a study of blood T cell repertoires in COVID-19. This table comes from immunoSEQ multiplex PCR, and its TCRdb copy is limited to in-frame clones, with some not included. Seen here are 65,000 to 70,000 clones, approximately 93% observed once, and the top ten hold roughly 3%. The specimen sequenced was peripheral blood. The receptor set was obtained from a man aged 70-80 years with active COVID-19.

V usage is TRBV15 and J usage is TRBJ1-2; D might be TRBD1 (5 bases). Trimming stripped 0 bases from V and 5 bases from J, with 13 bases between. The germline gives CDR1 LNHNV, CDR2 YYDKDF (reference sequence). CDR3 size: 15 residues. As DNA, the CDR3 is TGTGCCACCAGCAGAGATCTAGGGGACTATTATGGCTACACCTTC. It yields the protein CATSRDLGDYYGYTF.

The chain recombines TRBV2 with TRBJ2-4; a weak D match, TRBD1 (6 bases). The V end lost 8 bases, the J end lost 11 bases, and 19 bases lay between the germline ends. The CDR3 totals 13 residues. Germline CDR1 SNHLY, CDR2 FYNNEI. CDR3 sequence reads: CASQEGDERLQYF. Here the CDR3 DNA reads TGTGCCAGCCAAGAGGGGGATGAGAGGCTTCAGTACTTC.

V and J are TRBV29-1 and TRBJ2-3, with a possible D match to TRBD2 (5 bases). V lost 3 bases, J lost 2 bases, and 9 bases lay in between. Per the germline V gene, CDR1 is SQVTM and CDR2 is ANQGSEA. The CDR3 is made up of 13 amino acids. DNA for the CDR3: TGCAGCGTTGATACGGGGAACACAGATACGCAGTATTTT. It encodes CSVDTGNTDTQYF.

This rearrangement joins TRBV28 to TRBJ1-2, with D unresolved. The CDR3 extends over 13 amino acids. V gave up 4 bases and J gave up 5 bases, with 11 bases separating them. From germline, CDR1 is MDHEN and CDR2 SYDVKM. CDR3 DNA: TGTGCCAGCAGTTCACAGCCTGTGTATGGCTACACCTTC. This sequence encodes CASSSQPVYGYTF.

The V call is TRBV5-4, the J call TRBJ2-2; maybe TRBD2 (7 bases). The germline V and J ends were trimmed by 4 bases and 4 bases, with 17 bases remaining between them. This CDR3 region has 16 residues. From germline, CDR1 is SGHNT and CDR2 YYREEE (reference sequence). The CDR3 here is CASSLPGRGGTGELFF. CDR3 nucleotides: TGTGCCAGCAGCCTCCCGGGTAGGGGGGGCACCGGGGAGCTGTTTTTT.

The genes are TRBV18 and TRBJ1-1; D is perhaps TRBD1 (6 bases). The CDR3 extends over 16 amino acids. V was cut by 3 bases and J by 1 base, with 15 bases left in between. In germline, CDR1 is KGHSH, CDR2 LQKENI. As DNA, the CDR3 is TGTGCCAGCTCACCGTTCCAGGCAGGGGCGAACACTGAAGCTTTCTTT. Translated, it gives CASSPFQAGANTEAFF. Complete variable domain (other parts from reference TRBV18 and TRBJ1-1): NAGVMQNPRHLVRRRGQEARLRCSPMKGHSHVYWYRQLPEEGLKFMVYLQKENIIDESGMPKERFSAEFPKEGPSILRIQQVVRGDSAAYFCASSPFQAGANTEAFFGQGTRLTVV.

The chain carries TRBV10-1 and TRBJ2-3, with D maybe TRBD1 (6 bases). V was pared by 0 bases and J by 1 base, with 11 bases between. Germline loops: CDR1 WNHNN, CDR2 SYGVQD (reference sequence). The length of the CDR3 is 16 residues. The CDR3 loop reads CASSESRWGRTDTQYF. In DNA, the CDR3 is TGCGCCAGCAGTGAGTCCCGGTGGGGGCGCACAGATACGCAGTATTTT.

The chain recombines TRBV7-8 with TRBJ1-6; TRBD1 matches at 7 bases. Germline trimming cut 5 bases from V and 8 bases from J; bases unmatched to any gene: 21. The CDR3 consists of 19 residues. Germline assignment: CDR1 SGHVS and CDR2 FQNEAQ. The chain's CDR3 is CASSTGVFEGASVDSPLHF. The CDR3 DNA reads TGTGCCAGCAGCACAGGGGTTTTTGAGGGGGCGTCAGTCGATTCACCCCTCCACTTT.

The chain carries TRBV6-5 and TRBJ1-6; no reliable D call. Germline loops: CDR1 MNHEY, CDR2 SVGAGI. V lost 7 bases and J 12 bases, leaving 13 bases between the germline ends. The CDR3 length is 12 residues. The DNA for the CDR3 is TGTGCCAGCACGGGAGGGCGGGAACCCCTCCACTTT. Translating gives CASTGGREPLHF.

The chain is built from TRBV19 and TRBJ1-4; 7 positions match TRBD1. The germline V gene has CDR1 LNHDA and CDR2 SQIVND (reference sequence). CDR3 size: 14 residues. Trimming at V came to 6 bases and at J to 4 bases, leaving 5 bases not matched to a gene. For the CDR3, the DNA is TGTGCCAGTAGACTGGGACAGAATAATGAAAAACTGTTTTTT. As protein: CASRLGQNNEKLFF.

The gene calls are TRBV2 and TRBJ1-1; perhaps TRBD1 as D (6 bases). The CDR3 spans 14 residues. V was trimmed by 5 bases and J by 2 bases, leaving 12 bases between them. Germline assignment: CDR1 SNHLY and CDR2 FYNNEI. CDR3 nucleotides: TGTGCCAGCAGTCCAGACAGGTTCAACACTGAAGCTTTCTTT. Protein product: CASSPDRFNTEAFF.

V gene TRBV5-5 combines with J gene TRBJ1-4, with 7 bases that match TRBD1. The germline CDR1 and CDR2 sequences are SGHKS and YYEKEE (reference sequence). The length of the CDR3 is 15 residues. Unmatched junction bases numbered 3, after V lost 4 bases and J lost 0 bases. CDR3 nucleotide sequence: TGTGCCAGCAGCGTAGGGACAGCAACTAATGAAAAACTGTTTTTT. Its translation: CASSVGTATNEKLFF.

The chain joins TRBV19 to TRBJ1-6, with 8 bases aligning to TRBD1. The CDR3 consists of 15 residues. In germline, CDR1 is LNHDA, CDR2 SQIVND (reference sequence). V shed 1 base, J shed 5 bases, and the junction held 1 base outside the gene matches. CDR3 DNA sequence: TGTGCCAGTAGTATAGGGACAGGGAATAATTCACCCCTCCACTTT. Its translation: CASSIGTGNNSPLHF.

CDR3 sequence reads: CASSPIPGQGIYEQYF. The DNA for the CDR3 is TGTGCCAGCAGCCCAATTCCGGGACAGGGGATTTACGAGCAGTACTTC. The rearrangement uses TRBV7-8 and TRBJ2-7; 10 bases fit TRBD1. CDR3 length: 16 residues. Per the germline V gene, CDR1 is SGHVS and CDR2 is FQNEAQ. Trimming at V came to 5 bases and at J to 4 bases, leaving 11 bases not matched to a gene.

The genes are TRBV28 and TRBJ2-1, with a possible D match to TRBD1 (6 bases). Deletions cut 3 bases from V and 1 base from J, with 13 bases between. Germline CDR1 and CDR2: MDHEN and SYDVKM. This CDR3 spans 16 amino acids. The CDR3: CASSFSARGSYNEQFF. DNA of the CDR3: TGTGCCAGCAGTTTTTCCGCCAGGGGATCCTACAATGAGCAGTTCTTC.

This chain links TRBV20-1 with TRBJ1-4; no definite D call. Trimming pared 7 bases from V and 7 bases from J, leaving 10 bases between. This CDR3 comprises 11 residues. CDR1 is DFQATT, CDR2 SNEGSKA, per germline (reference sequence). The DNA for the CDR3 is TGCAGTGTAGGCAGAGGTGAAAAACTGTTTTTT. It is translated as CSVGRGEKLFF.

The chain joins TRBV6-5 to TRBJ2-7; possibly TRBD1 for D (6 bases). The CDR3 covers 14 residues. The germline V gene has CDR1 MNHEY and CDR2 SVGAGI. Trimming shortened V by 6 bases and J by 0 bases, and 12 bases separated the two germline ends. CDR3 region: CASRGAINSYEQYF. The CDR3 DNA sequence: TGTGCCAGCAGGGGGGCCATAAACTCCTACGAGCAGTACTTC.

The gene calls are TRBV12-3 or TRBV12-4 and TRBJ2-5; maybe TRBD1 (5 bases). This CDR3 comprises 11 residues. Trimming cost V 3 bases and J 7 bases, with 6 bases left between them. This chain's CDR3 is CASSLGRTQYF. The DNA for the CDR3 is TGTGCCAGCAGTTTGGGGCGGACCCAGTACTTC.

The chain carries TRBV25-1 and TRBJ1-1; D ambiguous. The length of the CDR3 is 11 residues. From germline, CDR1 is MGHDK and CDR2 SYGVNS. V was shortened by 7 bases and J by 7 bases, with 10 bases between the two germline ends. CDR3: CASIIGYEAFF. In DNA, the CDR3 is TGTGCCAGCATAATCGGGTATGAAGCTTTCTTT.

The chain has TRBV4-1 and TRBJ2-6, with a weak D call TRBD1 (5 bases). Germline-derived CDR1 and CDR2 are MGHRA and YSYEKL. This CDR3 is 16 amino acids long. Trimming removed 1 base at V and 4 bases at J, with 11 bases between. This CDR3 reads CASSQARAPGANVLTF. CDR3 DNA: TGCGCCAGCAGCCAAGCCAGGGCCCCAGGGGCCAACGTCCTGACTTTC.

The gene calls are TRBV4-1 and TRBJ2-1; 8 nucleotides line up with TRBD2. The CDR3 has 16 amino acids. V was clipped by 1 base and J by 8 bases; unmatched bases: 10. The germline CDR1 and CDR2 sequences are MGHRA and YSYEKL. The CDR3 loop is CASSQGGTSRAYEQFF. Written as DNA, the CDR3 is TGCGCCAGCAGCCAAGGAGGGACTAGTAGGGCCTATGAGCAGTTCTTC.

The chain employs TRBV7-8 and TRBJ1-4; D possibly corresponds to TRBD1 (6 bases). The V and J ends lost 1 base and 1 base respectively, with 10 bases between them. The germline CDR1 and CDR2 sequences are SGHVS and FQNEAQ. This CDR3 comprises 16 residues. CDR3 loop: CASSLVQGRTNEKLFF. Written as DNA, the CDR3 is TGTGCCAGCAGCTTAGTTCAGGGGAGAACTAATGAAAAACTGTTTTTT.

The sample holds one count of this clone. The genes are TRBV7-9 and TRBJ2-4; 11 positions match TRBD1. The ends lost 3 bases at V and 4 bases at J; junction bases unmatched: 14. The CDR3 is made up of 19 amino acids. Germline CDR1 and CDR2: SEHNR and FQNEAQ (reference sequence). The CDR3 DNA is TGTGCCAGCAGCTTTACCCAGGGACAGGGGGTATTGTGGAAAAACATTCAGTACTTC. Translated, it gives CASSFTQGQGVLWKNIQYF.

The V call is TRBV28, the J call TRBJ2-1, with 9 nucleotides matching TRBD1. V was pared by 0 bases and J by 3 bases, with 0 bases of the junction left unmatched. This CDR3 comprises 15 residues. Per germline, CDR1 MDHEN and CDR2 SYDVKM. CDR3 loop: CASSLWGQGYNEQFF. The CDR3 DNA is TGTGCCAGCAGTTTATGGGGACAGGGCTACAATGAGCAGTTCTTC.

The V call is TRBV3-1 (or the pseudogene TRBV3-2), the J call TRBJ2-1, with TRBD2 identical over 13 bases. From germline, CDR1 is LGHDT and CDR2 YNNKEL (reference sequence). The V gene end was trimmed by 8 bases and the J gene end by 7 bases; junction bases not matched to a gene: 8. The CDR3 consists of 15 residues. This CDR3 reads CASGGLAGVGNEQFF. The CDR3 coding sequence is TGTGCCAGCGGTGGACTAGCGGGGGTGGGGAATGAGCAGTTCTTC.

This clone was counted only a few times. V is TRBV6-5 and J is TRBJ1-4; possible D gene TRBD1, 6 bases. V was cut by 6 bases and J by 4 bases, with 12 bases left in between. The CDR3 consists of 14 residues. CDR1 and CDR2 (germline): MNHEY, SVGAGI. CDR3 sequence (DNA): TGTGCCAGCAGGCGGACAGCCCTTAATGAAAAACTGTTTTTT. This gives the protein CASRRTALNEKLFF.

This sequence joins TRBV6-5 and TRBJ1-2; the match to TRBD1 covers 7 bases. The CDR3 covers 15 residues. Germline V lookup: CDR1 MNHEY, CDR2 SVGAGI. After removal of 8 bases from V and 3 bases from J, the junction contained 12 bases not matched to a gene. The CDR3 protein is CASGKQGSSDYGYTF. The CDR3 nucleotides read TGTGCCAGCGGGAAACAGGGGAGTTCGGACTATGGCTACACCTTC.

This chain links TRBV5-1 with TRBJ1-2; 7 nucleotides align to TRBD1. V was pared by 0 bases and J by 5 bases, with 10 bases of the junction left unmatched. Germline V gene sequence: CDR1 SGHRS, CDR2 YFSETQ. The CDR3 has 16 amino acids. CDR3 in DNA: TGCGCCAGCAGCTTGGCGCAGGGGGTCGTTCAGTATGGCTACACCTTC. This encodes CASSLAQGVVQYGYTF.

This clone occurred once. V gene TRBV23-1 combines with J gene TRBJ2-3; 11 bases map to TRBD2. TRBV23-1 is an ORF; its function is uncertain. CDR3 length equals 22 residues. V lost 9 bases to trimming and J lost 2 bases; unmatched junction nucleotides: 28. The CDR3 DNA sequence: TGCGCCAGTAATTTTGGTCCCCTGGGGAATAGCGGGGGGGCCGGTTACACAGATACGCAGTATTTT. Amino acids: CASNFGPLGNSGGAGYTDTQYF.

The chain links TRBV10-2 to TRBJ2-1, with D possibly being TRBD1 (6 bases). CDR1 is WSHSY, CDR2 SAAADI, per germline. The CDR3 consists of 11 residues. Trimming removed 2 bases at V and 12 bases at J, with 8 bases between. CDR3 region: CASSETGWQFF. In DNA, the CDR3 is TGCGCCAGCAGTGAGACAGGGTGGCAGTTCTTC.